The clone carrying this TCR beta chain was observed a few times. The data are from a study of control samples from healthy donors and cancer patients. Measured with immunoSEQ multiplex PCR; TCRdb has only the in-frame clones, and not every one. The repertoire holds 90,000 to 150,000 clones, with about 89% as singletons. The CDR3 is 15 amino acids. Trimming at V came to 4 bases and at J to 6 bases, leaving 9 bases not matched to a gene. Germline V gives CDR1 LGHNA, CDR2 YNFKEQ. The sequence derives from a woman aged 18 to 35 in good health. The sample comprised blood. The chain employs TRBV4-2 and TRBJ2-1; 7 nucleotides match TRBD2. The CDR3 bases are TGTGCCAGCAGCCCCTGGGGGGAGGGGCGCAATGAGCAGTTCTTC. It yields the protein CASSPWGEGRNEQFF.